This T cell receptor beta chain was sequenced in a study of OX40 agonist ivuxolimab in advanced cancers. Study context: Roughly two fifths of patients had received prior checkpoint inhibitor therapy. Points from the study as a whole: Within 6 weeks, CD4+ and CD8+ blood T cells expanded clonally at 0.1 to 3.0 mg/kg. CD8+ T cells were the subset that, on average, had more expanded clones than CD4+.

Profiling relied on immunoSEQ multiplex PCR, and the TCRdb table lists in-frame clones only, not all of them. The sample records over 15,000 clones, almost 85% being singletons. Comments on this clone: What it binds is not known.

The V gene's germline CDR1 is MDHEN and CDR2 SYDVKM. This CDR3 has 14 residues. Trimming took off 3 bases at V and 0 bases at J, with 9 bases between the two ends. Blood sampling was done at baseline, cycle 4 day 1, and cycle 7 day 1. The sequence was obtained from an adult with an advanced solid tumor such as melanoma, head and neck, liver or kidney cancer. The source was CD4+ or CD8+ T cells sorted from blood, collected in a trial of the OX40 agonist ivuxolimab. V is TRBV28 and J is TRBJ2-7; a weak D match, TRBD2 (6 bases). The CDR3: CASSFHGSSYEQYF. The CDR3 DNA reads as TGTGCCAGCAGTTTCCACGGGAGCTCCTACGAGCAGTACTTC.